This paragraph covers one T cell receptor beta chain sequence. Its antigen is currently not known. Nothing much larger sits one base from this clone, and base qualities are not available. Including cysteine and phenylalanine, the CDR3 has 16 amino acids. The DNA shown is the 48-base CDR3, in frame from base 1. V is cut back by 6 bases and J by 3 bases, with 12 bases in the junction unmatched. From a lookup of the germline V gene, CDR1 and CDR2 are SNHLY and FYNNEI. The entry originates in a study of Graves' ophthalmopathy and Graves' hyperthyroidism (dated by TCRdb to the late 2010s). Regarding the study in general: Peripheral blood was collected at initial diagnosis, before any treatment. TCR beta repertoire signatures were used to distinguish Graves' ophthalmopathy from Graves' hyperthyroidism and to predict progression to ophthalmopathy. In total, over 130 blood samples were TCR-sequenced: approximately 42 ophthalmopathy, some 75 hyperthyroidism and roughly 17 hyperthyroidism-to-ophthalmopathy patients. A discovery set of 95 to 100 patients (43 ophthalmopathy, 57 stable hyperthyroidism) was enrolled to explore V-J signatures distinguishing ophthalmopathy from hyperthyroidism. An independent validation cohort was composed of fewer than 20 hyperthyroidism patients and about 17 patients who later progressed from hyperthyroidism to ophthalmopathy. In about 6 hyperthyroidism patients, T-cell repertoires of thyroid tissue and blood were compared. After sampling, hyperthyroidism patients received methimazole starting at 30 mg daily, and ophthalmopathy patients received high-dose intravenous methylprednisolone.

Broad study findings and their caveats: Most expanded thyroid clonotypes with a frequency above 0.001 also appeared in blood, which suggests that blood repertoires may reflect the immune response in the thyroid. The 13-signature model separated ophthalmopathy from stable hyperthyroidism with approximately 85% sensitivity and around 84% specificity in cross-validation, and 80%/75% in the test set. No statistical method was used to set the sample size in advance, and the investigators knew which group each participant was assigned to. In validation, the model predicted ophthalmopathy progression with about 71% sensitivity and approximately 78% specificity; fewer than 15 predicted patients were CT-confirmed with GO in a median of approximately 6.2 months.

For repertoire sequencing, the TCR beta CDR3 regions were amplified from RNA transcripts. A first-round RT-PCR used HTBI primers with the Qiagen OneStep RT-PCR kit, followed by a second-round multiplex PCR, size selection and purification. Sequencing of the libraries was carried out on an Illumina HiSeq2000 in paired-end mode with 100 bp reads. The original methods were these. SOAPnuke was used to process the reads, throwing out any read that had adapters, had uncalled bases, had a mean Phred below 15, or lacked an exact constant-primer or identifier match. COPE v1.2.5 was used to merge the high-quality paired reads. Each unique nucleotide sequence was treated as a clonotype, and MiTCR v1.1 was used to align the clonotypes to the IMGT TRB V, D and J references. Only V-J combinations with frequency above 0.0001 were analysed, covering 99% to 99.2% of repertoires. A TCR clonal expansion and chaos score per V-J combination was defined as the ratio of F50 clonal expansion to chaos observed in the TCRdist matrix. Welch's t-statistics and random forest were used to narrow the features down to about twelve V-J combinations, which were then fed into a naive Bayes classifier. Thyroid-blood repertoire similarity was quantified with the Morisita-Horn index. TCRdb took the public reads, trimmed them with fastp at Q25, ran MiXCR for clone calling and kept in-frame beta chains. Merged by CDR3 protein, the rows form single entries marked with the most common genes and DNA. The V and J calls and clone size are TCRdb's, not the authors'. This sample holds 660,000 or so distinct CDR3 sequences; about 38% were observed only once. The leading ten clones occupy roughly 3% of the sample.

The ophthalmopathy patients had moderately to severely active disease, with a Clinical Activity Score of 3 or higher, a NOSPECS grade of 4 or higher, and a disease duration of less than 3 months. Patients were excluded if they had other autoimmune diseases, uncontrolled infections, pregnancy or lactation. Diagnosis was based on clinical symptoms, serum thyroxine, TRAb, thyroid ultrasound and orbital computed tomography. PBMCs were isolated from 7.5 to 10 ml of fresh peripheral blood by Ficoll-Paque density gradient centrifugation. Trizol reagent was used to extract the total RNA, and its quality was then checked on an Agilent 2100 Bioanalyzer.

This receptor was taken from an adult man with Graves' ophthalmopathy. Recombination joined TRBV2 with TRBJ2-7; 9 bases in the middle match TRBD1. Sequencing was performed on peripheral blood. The DNA sequence is as follows: TGTGCCAGCAGCCAAGCAGGGACAGGGTTTGGCTACGAGCAGTACTTC. This is translated as CASSQAGTGFGYEQYF.